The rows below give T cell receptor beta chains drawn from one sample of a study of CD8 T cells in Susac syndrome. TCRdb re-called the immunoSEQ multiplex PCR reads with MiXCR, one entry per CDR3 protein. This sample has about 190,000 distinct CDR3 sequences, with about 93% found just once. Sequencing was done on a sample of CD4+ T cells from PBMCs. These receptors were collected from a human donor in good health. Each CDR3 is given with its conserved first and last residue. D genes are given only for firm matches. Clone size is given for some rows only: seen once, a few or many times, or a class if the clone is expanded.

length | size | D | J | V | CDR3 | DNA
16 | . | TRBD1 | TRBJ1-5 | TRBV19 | CASSKLPGQGNQPQHF | TGTGCCAGTTCCAAACTCCCGGGACAGGGGAATCAGCCCCAGCATTTT
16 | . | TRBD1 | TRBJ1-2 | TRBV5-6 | CASSLAYGTGDYGYTF | TGTGCCAGCAGCTTGGCCTACGGGACAGGGGACTATGGCTACACCTTC
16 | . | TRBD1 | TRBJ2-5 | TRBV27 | CASSSARQGGRETQYF | TGTGCCAGCAGTTCCGCCAGACAGGGTGGTCGAGAGACCCAGTACTTC
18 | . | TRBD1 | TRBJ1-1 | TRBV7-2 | CASSLARQGAFMNTEAFF | TGTGCCAGCAGCTTAGCTAGGCAGGGGGCCTTCATGAACACTGAAGCTTTCTTT
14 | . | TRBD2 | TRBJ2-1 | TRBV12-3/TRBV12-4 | CASSFNGGGNEQFF | TGTGCCAGCAGTTTTAACGGGGGGGGCAATGAGCAGTTCTTC
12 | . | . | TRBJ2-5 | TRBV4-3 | CASSQDRQTQYF | TGCGCCAGCAGCCAAGATCGGCAGACCCAGTACTTC
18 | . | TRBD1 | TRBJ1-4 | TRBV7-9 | CASSLAEAGGARDEKLFF | TGTGCCAGCAGCTTAGCGGAGGCAGGGGGCGCGAGGGATGAAAAACTGTTTTTT
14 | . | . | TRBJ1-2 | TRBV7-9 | CASSLHRRVGGYTF | TGTGCCAGCAGCTTACATAGGAGGGTTGGTGGCTACACCTTC
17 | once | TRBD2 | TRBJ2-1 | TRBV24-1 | CATSAGGQGSSYNEQFF | TGTGCCACCAGTGCGGGGGGGCAGGGTAGCTCCTACAATGAGCAGTTCTTC
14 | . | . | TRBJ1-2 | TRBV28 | CASSRGRGNYGYTF | TGTGCCAGCAGTCGAGGGAGAGGTAACTATGGCTACACCTTC
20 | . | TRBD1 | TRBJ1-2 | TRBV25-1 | CASSNLTGIRRPMANYGYTF | TGTGCCAGCAGCAATCTGACAGGGATCCGACGCCCCATGGCTAACTATGGCTACACCTTC
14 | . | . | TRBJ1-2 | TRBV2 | CASSETSLNYGYTF | TGTGCCAGCAGTGAGACATCCCTAAACTATGGCTACACCTTC
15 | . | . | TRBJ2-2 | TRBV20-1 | CSARLKGRETGELFF | TGCAGTGCTAGACTGAAGGGCAGGGAAACCGGGGAGCTGTTTTTT
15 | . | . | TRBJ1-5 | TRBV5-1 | CASSWNGGSNQPQHF | TGCGCCAGCAGCTGGAACGGCGGTAGCAATCAGCCCCAGCATTTT
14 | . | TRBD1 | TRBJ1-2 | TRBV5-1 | CASSLEFRDRGYTF | TGCGCCAGCAGCTTGGAGTTCCGGGACAGGGGCTACACCTTC
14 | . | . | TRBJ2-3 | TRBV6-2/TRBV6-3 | CASSFFLGLFTQYF | TGTGCCAGCAGTTTTTTTCTAGGTCTGTTTACGCAGTATTTT
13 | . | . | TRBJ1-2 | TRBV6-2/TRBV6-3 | CASSYTGGYGYTF | TGTGCCAGCAGTTACACCGGGGGCTATGGCTACACCTTC
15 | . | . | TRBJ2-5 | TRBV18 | CASSPAGTPQETQYF | TGTGCCAGCTCACCGGCCGGGACTCCTCAAGAGACCCAGTACTTC
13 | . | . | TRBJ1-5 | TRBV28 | CASRESQGRPQHF | TGTGCCAGTCGGGAAAGTCAGGGACGGCCCCAGCATTTT
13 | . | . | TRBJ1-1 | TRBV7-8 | CASSFTENTEAFF | TGTGCCAGCAGCTTCACAGAGAACACTGAAGCTTTCTTT
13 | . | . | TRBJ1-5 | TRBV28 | CASSLSVDQPQHF | TGTGCCAGCAGTTTATCGGTGGATCAGCCCCAGCATTTT
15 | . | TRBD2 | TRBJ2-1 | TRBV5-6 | CASSFLAGGRYEQFF | TGTGCCAGCAGCTTTTTAGCGGGGGGGCGCTATGAGCAGTTCTTC
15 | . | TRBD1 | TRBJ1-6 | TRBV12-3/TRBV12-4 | CASSLRTGGRSPLHF | TGTGCCAGCAGTTTAAGGACAGGGGGACGGTCACCCCTCCACTTT
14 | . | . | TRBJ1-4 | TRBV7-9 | CASSPNRPGEKLFF | TGTGCCAGCAGTCCGAACCGACCGGGTGAAAAACTGTTTTTT
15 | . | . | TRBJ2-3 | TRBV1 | CTSSQEGNGTDTQYF | TGCACCAGCAGCCAAGAAGGTAACGGCACAGATACGCAGTATTTT
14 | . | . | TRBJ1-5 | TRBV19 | CASSTPLSNQPQHF | TGTGCCAGTAGTACGCCGTTGTCCAATCAGCCCCAGCATTTT
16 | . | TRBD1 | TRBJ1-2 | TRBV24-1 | CATSDLGTGDLYGYTF | TGTGCCACCAGTGATCTGGGGACAGGGGACCTGTATGGCTACACCTTC
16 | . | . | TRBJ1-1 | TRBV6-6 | CAIQEGGTLLGTEAFF | TGTGCCATACAAGAGGGGGGGACTCTCCTGGGGACTGAAGCTTTCTTT
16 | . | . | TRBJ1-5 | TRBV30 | CAWRRGGSNSNQPQHF | TGTGCCTGGCGCAGAGGAGGCTCGAACAGCAATCAGCCCCAGCATTTT
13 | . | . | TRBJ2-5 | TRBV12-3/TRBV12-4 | CASTQRQKETQYF | TGTGCCAGCACTCAAAGGCAGAAAGAGACCCAGTACTTC
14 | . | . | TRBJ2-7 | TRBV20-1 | CSASPATNIYEQYF | TGCAGTGCTAGCCCAGCGACGAACATCTACGAGCAGTACTTC
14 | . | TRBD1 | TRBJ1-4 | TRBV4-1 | CASSQGQGGEKLFF | TGCGCCAGCAGCCAAGGACAGGGGGGGGAAAAACTGTTTTTT
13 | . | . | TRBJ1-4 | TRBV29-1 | CSVNRLPNEKLFF | TGCAGCGTTAACAGGCTACCTAATGAAAAACTGTTTTTT
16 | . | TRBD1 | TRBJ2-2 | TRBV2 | CASSETRGRDTGELFF | TGTGCCAGCAGTGAGACCAGGGGGCGGGACACCGGGGAGCTGTTTTTT
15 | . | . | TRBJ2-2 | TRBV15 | CATSREPTNTGELFF | TGTGCCACCAGCAGAGAGCCAACGAACACCGGGGAGCTGTTTTTT
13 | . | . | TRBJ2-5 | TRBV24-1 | CATGGTFQETQYF | TGTGCCACCGGCGGGACATTTCAGGAGACCCAGTACTTC
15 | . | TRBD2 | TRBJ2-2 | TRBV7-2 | CASSRTSGYTGELFF | TGTGCCAGCAGCAGGACTAGCGGTTACACCGGGGAGCTGTTTTTT
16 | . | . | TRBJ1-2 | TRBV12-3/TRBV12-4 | CASIYGQGPGGYGYTF | TGTGCCAGCATTTATGGGCAGGGTCCCGGCGGCTATGGCTACACCTTC
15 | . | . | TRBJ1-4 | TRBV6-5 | CASGRGFRTNEKLFF | TGTGCCAGCGGCAGGGGATTTAGAACTAATGAAAAACTGTTTTTT
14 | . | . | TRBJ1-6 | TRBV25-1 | CASSRQNYNSPLHF | TGTGCCAGCAGTCGACAGAATTATAATTCACCCCTCCACTTT
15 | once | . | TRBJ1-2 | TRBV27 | CASSLSVRVGDGYTF | TGTGCCAGCAGTTTAAGCGTCAGGGTCGGCGATGGCTACACCTTC
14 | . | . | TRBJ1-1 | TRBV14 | CASSQGGGSTEAFF | TGTGCCAGCAGCCAAGGGGGGGGTTCGACTGAAGCTTTCTTT
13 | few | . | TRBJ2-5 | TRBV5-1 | CASSLGGLETQYF | TGTGCCAGCAGTCTCGGGGGATTGGAGACCCAGTACTTC
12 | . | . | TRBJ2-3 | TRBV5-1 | CASSLEFDTQYF | TGCGCCAGCAGCTTGGAATTCGATACGCAGTATTTT
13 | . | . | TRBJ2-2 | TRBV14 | CASSQFRGGELFF | TGTGCCAGCAGCCAGTTCCGGGGCGGGGAGCTGTTTTTT
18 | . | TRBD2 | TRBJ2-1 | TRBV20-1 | CSARDRFKTSGLSNEQFF | TGCAGTGCTAGAGATCGCTTTAAGACTAGCGGATTGTCCAATGAGCAGTTCTTC
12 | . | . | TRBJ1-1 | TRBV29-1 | CSVAMAGGAAFF | TGCAGCGTTGCTATGGCGGGCGGTGCGGCTTTCTTT
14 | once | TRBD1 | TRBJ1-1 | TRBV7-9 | CASSLARNRGEAFF | TGTGCCAGCAGCTTAGCGCGGAACAGGGGAGAAGCTTTCTTT
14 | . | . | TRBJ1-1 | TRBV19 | CASIDESRATEAFF | TGTGCCAGCATAGACGAGTCCAGGGCCACTGAAGCTTTCTTT
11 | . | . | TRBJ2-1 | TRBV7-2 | CASSLATEQFF | TGTGCCAGCAGCTTAGCGACTGAGCAGTTCTTC
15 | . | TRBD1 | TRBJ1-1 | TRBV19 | CASSLRDRGNTEAFF | TGTGCCAGCTCCCTCCGGGACAGGGGAAACACTGAAGCTTTCTTT
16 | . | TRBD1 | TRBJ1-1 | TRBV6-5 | CASSYSRGGPGTEAFF | TGTGCCAGCAGTTACTCCAGGGGGGGTCCCGGCACTGAAGCTTTCTTT
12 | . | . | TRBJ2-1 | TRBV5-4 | CASSLPNDEQFF | TGTGCCAGCAGCTTGCCCAACGATGAGCAGTTCTTC
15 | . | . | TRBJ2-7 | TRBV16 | CASSQSRVSSYEQYF | TGTGCCAGCAGCCAATCGAGGGTGAGCTCCTACGAGCAGTACTTC
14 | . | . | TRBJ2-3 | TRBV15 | CATSRGGPTDTQYF | TGTGCCACCAGCAGAGGGGGTCCCACAGATACGCAGTATTTT